The entry below gives a single T cell receptor beta chain sequence along with its context. What it recognizes is unknown. Each of the donors was a healthy bone marrow donor. The V gene's germline CDR1 is SGHRS and CDR2 YFSETQ. Trimming left V 0 bases short and J 3 bases short, with 8 bases between. The CDR3 covers 14 residues. These data are taken from a study of cytomegalovirus exposure and HLA in healthy donors. Overall study findings and caveats: Follow-up analysis found HLA locus-dependent TCR association rates, highest for DRB1 and lowest for HLA-C. The classifier was said to identify cytomegalovirus status with high specificity and sensitivity.

The PCR ran on 60 Vbeta and 13 Jbeta primers. Method: immunoSEQ multiplex PCR; TCRdb's copy keeps in-frame clones and lacks some. Of fewer than 150,000 clones listed, around 82% are singletons. The V and J genes are TRBV5-1 and TRBJ2-3; no firm D call. Sequenced: PBMCs. The TCR comes from a woman aged 40 to 50 in good health and CMV-seropositive. This CDR3 reads CASSLGVLTDTQYF. CDR3 coding DNA: TGCGCCAGCAGCTTGGGCGTCTTAACAGATACGCAGTATTTT.